Listed here are 13 T cell receptor beta chains from one sample, sequenced in a study of blood T cell repertoires in COVID-19. Libraries were prepared by immunoSEQ multiplex PCR; TCRdb keeps only in-frame clonotypes and omits some of them. The table has around 210,000 clones, around three quarters seen once. Sequenced: peripheral blood. Receptor source: a woman between 70 and 85 years old with acute or convalescent COVID-19.

The chain combines TRBV7-7 with TRBJ2-3, with D unclear. With 5 bases removed from V and 6 bases from J, the gap between germline ends came to 15 bases. The CDR3 runs to 14 residues. The germline V gene encodes CDR1 SSHAT and CDR2 FNYEAQ (reference sequence). The CDR3 DNA is TGTGCCAGCAGCCCGTCCGGGTCTGTTGATACGCAGTATTTT. Its translation: CASSPSGSVDTQYF.

The V gene is TRBV19, the J gene TRBJ2-4; perhaps TRBD1 as D (5 bases). V was clipped by 1 base and J by 0 bases, with 13 bases between them. This CDR3 comprises 17 residues. Germline V CDR1 and CDR2: LNHDA, SQIVND (reference sequence). The CDR3 DNA reads TGTGCCAGTAGTATAGGTAGTGGGGCAGTAGCCAAAAACATTCAGTACTTC. Its translation: CASSIGSGAVAKNIQYF.

The chain is built from TRBV6-4 and TRBJ1-2; 8 bases map to TRBD1. The CDR3 is 16 amino acids. Trimming removed 3 bases from V and 4 bases from J; junction bases left unmatched: 10. Germline lookup yields CDR1 MRHNA and CDR2 SNTAGT. In nucleotides, the CDR3 is TGTGCCAGCAGTGAGGTCCCCACGCAGGGGGCCTATGGCTACACCTTC. Its translation: CASSEVPTQGAYGYTF.

The rearrangement links TRBV5-5 to TRBJ2-6, with a possible D match to TRBD2 (6 bases). The germline gives CDR1 SGHKS, CDR2 YYEKEE (reference sequence). This CDR3 region has 15 residues. Between the trimmed V and J ends, which lost 0 bases and 2 bases, there was a span of 6 bases. This CDR3 is CASSLGLAGANVLTF. DNA for the CDR3: TGTGCCAGCAGCTTGGGACTAGCTGGGGCCAACGTCCTGACTTTC.

This clone was observed once. In DNA, the CDR3 is TGTGCCAGCAGTTTAGACAGGGATGAAAAACTGTTTTTT. Translating it yields CASSLDRDEKLFF. The rearrangement links TRBV28 to TRBJ1-4; 7 nucleotides match TRBD1. Germline V gives CDR1 MDHEN, CDR2 SYDVKM. J was trimmed by 6 bases and V by 2 bases; bases with no gene match: 0. CDR3 length: 13 residues.

J is TRBJ1-2 and V is TRBV30; 8 nucleotides agree with TRBD1. V gave up 3 bases and J gave up 11 bases; unmatched junction bases: 17. The germline V gene has CDR1 GTSNPN and CDR2 SVGIG (reference sequence). There are 15 residues in the CDR3. The CDR3 DNA reads TGTGCCTGGAGAGACAGACAGGGGCCGGGGCGTGAGTACACCTTC. Its translation: CAWRDRQGPGREYTF.

The chain uses TRBV18 and TRBJ2-2; 8 bases are shared with TRBD2. J lost 0 bases, V lost 4 bases, and 4 bases had no gene match. CDR1 is KGHSH, CDR2 LQKENI, per germline. The CDR3 is made up of 16 amino acids. CDR3 nucleotide sequence: TGTGCCAGCTCACTCCTTAGCGGGACGAACACCGGGGAGCTGTTTTTT. Protein product: CASSLLSGTNTGELFF.

CDR3 residues: CASSLERTGGSPLHF. CDR3 in DNA: TGTGCCAGCAGTTTAGAGCGGACAGGGGGTTCACCCCTCCACTTT. The chain uses TRBV27 and TRBJ1-6, with 10 bases identical to TRBD1. The germline CDR1 and CDR2 sequences are MNHEY and SMNVEV (reference sequence). The CDR3 has 15 amino acids. The V gene end was trimmed by 2 bases and the J gene end by 9 bases; junction bases not matched to a gene: 4.

The chain employs TRBV27 and TRBJ1-2; TRBD1 agrees at 7 bases. From germline, CDR1 is MNHEY and CDR2 SMNVEV (reference sequence). Trimming removed 6 bases from V and 5 bases from J; junction bases left unmatched: 6. The CDR3 extends over 13 amino acids. For the CDR3, the DNA is TGTGCCAGCAGCCCAGGGGGGACATATGGCTACACCTTC. It encodes CASSPGGTYGYTF.

This rearrangement joins TRBV27 to TRBJ2-5; no clear D gene. Per germline, CDR1 MNHEY and CDR2 SMNVEV (reference sequence). This CDR3 contains 14 residues. V was clipped by 3 bases and J by 1 base, with 9 bases between them. The DNA for the CDR3 is TGTGCCAGCAGTTTTCTAGGTCCCCAAGAGACCCAGTACTTC. This translates into CASSFLGPQETQYF.

The chain combines TRBV7-8 with TRBJ1-4; TRBD1 matches at 9 bases. Germline lookup yields CDR1 SGHVS and CDR2 FQNEAQ. This CDR3 is built from 14 residues. V lost 4 bases and J lost 5; bases outside the gene matches: 2. The CDR3 bases are TGTGCCAGCAGCTCGGGACAGGGAAATGAAAAACTGTTTTTT. Its protein product is CASSSGQGNEKLFF.

This sequence joins TRBV10-3 and TRBJ2-3; no firm D call. The V gene lost 2 bases and the J gene lost 4 bases, with 7 bases spanning the gap. The germline V gene encodes CDR1 ENHRY and CDR2 SYGVKD. The CDR3 loop spans 13 amino acids. Here the CDR3 DNA reads TGTGCCATCAGTGAGCTGAGCGCAGATACGCAGTATTTT. This gives the protein CAISELSADTQYF.

The chain has TRBV27 and TRBJ2-2; 7 positions agree with TRBD1. V was pared by 3 bases and J by 1 base, with 8 bases of the junction left unmatched. CDR3 length: 17 residues. Germline-derived CDR1 and CDR2 are MNHEY and SMNVEV (reference sequence). CDR3 nucleotide sequence: TGTGCCAGCAGTTTCCACAGGGGATCAGTGAACACCGGGGAGCTGTTTTTT. It specifies CASSFHRGSVNTGELFF.